Sequencing of this TCR beta chain was carried out in a study of T-cell memory formation after mild COVID-19. With regard to this clonotype: The target antigen is unknown.

TCRdb re-called the 5' RACE reads with MiXCR, one entry per CDR3 protein. The sample comprises about 260,000 distinct CDR3 sequences, 15% to 20% of which are singletons, and roughly 21% rests with the top ten. Regarding the study as a whole: Largely, contracting CD4+ clones fell within CM and EM, and contracting CD8+ clones within EMRA. Certain responding clones were present in pre-infection memory, suggesting participation of cross-reactive memory.

The sample taken for sequencing was PBMCs or a T cell subset sorted from them (not recorded which). The TCR originated in a man aged 18 to 29 who had mild COVID-19 (a few samples of this study predate the infection). Cell type and time point are not known.

The CDR3 is CSARALSGGANVLTF. In nucleotides, the CDR3 is TGCAGTGCTAGAGCCCTTAGTGGTGGGGCCAACGTCCTGACTTTC. This chain connects TRBV20-1 to TRBJ2-6, with unresolved D. Per the germline V gene, CDR1 is DFQATT and CDR2 is SNEGSKA (reference sequence). V lost 1 base and J lost 3, with 10 bases in between. This CDR3 has 15 amino acids.